Below are 8 T cell receptor beta chains sequenced from a single sample in a study of blood T cell repertoires in COVID-19. Produced via immunoSEQ multiplex PCR; TCRdb's table is partial and in-frame only. The top ten clones hold roughly 5.6% of a sample with 150,000 to 200,000 clones, about four fifths of them seen once. Sequencing was done on a sample of peripheral blood. All receptors derive from a woman aged 40 to 50 with COVID-19, enrolled during active disease.

This clone was counted at least ten times. The V call is TRBV6-1, the J call TRBJ2-2; D gene uncertain. The germline CDR1 and CDR2 sequences are MNHNS and SASEGT. This CDR3 spans 14 amino acids. Trimming took 1 base from V and 3 from J, leaving 6 bases between them. The CDR3 sequence: CASSEVSDTGELFF. The CDR3 bases are TGTGCCAGCAGTGAAGTAAGCGACACCGGGGAGCTGTTTTTT.

The rearrangement joins TRBV12-5 to TRBJ1-2; 8 bases match TRBD1. Trimming removed 0 bases from V and 6 bases from J; junction bases left unmatched: 3. The CDR3 spans 14 residues. Germline values: CDR1 LGHNT, CDR2 FRNRAP. Written as DNA, the CDR3 is TGTGCTAGTGGTTTGGTAGGACAGGGACATGGCTACACCTTC. Protein product: CASGLVGQGHGYTF.

This chain joins TRBV16 and TRBJ2-5; a weak D match, TRBD1 (5 bases). CDR3 length: 13 residues. Germline V CDR1 and CDR2: KGHSY, FQNENV. The V end was cut by 0 bases, the J end by 3 bases, with 5 bases between. The CDR3 DNA is TGTGCCAGCAGCCAATCGACAGAAGAGACCCAGTACTTC. It specifies CASSQSTEETQYF. The full variable domain, with the rest looked up from reference TRBV16 and TRBJ2-5, is GEEVAQTPKHLVRGEGQKAKLYCAPIKGHSYVFWYQQVLKNEFKFLISFQNENVFDETGMPKERFSAKCLPNSPCSLEIQATKLEDSAVYFCASSQSTEETQYFGPGTRLLVL.

The chain combines TRBV23-1 with TRBJ1-2; 7 nucleotides agree with TRBD1. TRBV23-1 is marked as an open reading frame, function uncertain. Trimming removed 2 bases from V and 4 bases from J; junction bases left unmatched: 10. There are 16 residues in the CDR3. CDR3 protein: CASSQPTGEDCYGYTF. The CDR3 DNA reads TGCGCCAGCAGTCAACCTACAGGGGAAGACTGCTATGGCTACACCTTC.

The genes are TRBV10-3 and TRBJ1-5; no clear D. V was pared by 3 bases and J by 0 bases, with 6 bases between. There are 14 residues in the CDR3. The V gene's germline CDR1 is ENHRY and CDR2 SYGVKD. Here the CDR3 DNA reads TGTGCCATCAGTGACGAGAGTAGCAATCAGCCCCAGCATTTT. It encodes CAISDESSNQPQHF.

The chain has TRBV30 and TRBJ2-1; D is unresolved. Looked up from germline, CDR1 is GTSNPN and CDR2 is SVGIG (reference sequence). Trimming shortened V by 0 bases and J by 10 bases, and 16 bases separated the two germline ends. The CDR3 loop spans 14 amino acids. CDR3 in DNA: TGTGCCTGGAGTGTAGATCACGTTATGGGCGAGCAGTTCTTC. Its translation: CAWSVDHVMGEQFF.

The CDR3 nucleotides are TGCGCCACCTTGAGGGGGCAGCGGACAGATACGCAGTATTTT. Protein sequence: CATLRGQRTDTQYF. This chain joins TRBV10-2 and TRBJ2-3, with TRBD1 matching over 7 bases. Germline V CDR1 and CDR2: WSHSY, SAAADI. J was trimmed by 3 bases and V by 10 bases; bases with no gene match: 10. CDR3 length: 14 amino acids.

V gene TRBV6-5 combines with J gene TRBJ2-3; D is perhaps TRBD1 (6 bases). V was cut by 8 bases and J by 1 base, with 13 bases left in between. This CDR3 spans 14 amino acids. Looked up from germline, CDR1 is MNHEY and CDR2 is SVGAGI. The CDR3: CASCRDTGTDTQYF. CDR3 nucleotides: TGTGCCAGCTGTCGGGACACAGGCACAGATACGCAGTATTTT.